This TCR beta chain is drawn from a study of regulatory T cells in long-lasting Graves disease. The sample's time point: newly diagnosed GD, antithyroid drugs for less than 3 months. Making the TCR library involved RNA that had been extracted from PBMCs. According to the study, TCR beta libraries were built with iRepertoire HTBI primers and CDR3-region Arm-PCR. TCRdb reanalysed the multiplex PCR reads using MiXCR and keeps one entry per CDR3 protein. The data show roughly 530,000 distinct CDR3 sequences, with around 15% seen just once and 25% held by the top ten. V gave up 6 bases and J gave up 5 bases, with 22 bases separating them. Germline CDR1 SGHAT, CDR2 FQDESV (reference sequence). The CDR3 loop spans 16 amino acids. This clonotype was seen many times. The same sample was also studied in work on T cells in Graves' hyperthyroidism and ophthalmopathy. As reported in that work: The model foresaw ophthalmopathy a median around 6.8 months prior to onset.

The origin of this receptor is a woman aged 40-60 years with Graves disease. Sequenced here: peripheral blood mononuclear cells (PBMCs), sampled at new diagnosis, from a patient treated with antithyroid drugs. The chain couples TRBV11-1 to TRBJ1-2; perhaps TRBD1 as D (6 bases). The CDR3 nucleotides are TGTGCCAGCAGTTCCACCCGGGACAAGGGGGAGTATGGCTACACCTTC. Translation: CASSSTRDKGEYGYTF.